These 4 T cell receptor beta chains share one sample of origin, sequenced in a study of human CD8 memory T cell subsets. TCR beta libraries were made by UMI-labeled 5' RACE. Reprocessing the 5' RACE reads, TCRdb reports a single entry for every CDR3 protein and omits DNA. This repertoire includes a few thousand distinct CDR3 sequences. Sequenced: CD8+ effector memory T cells (TEM) sorted from PBMCs. Subset indicated: effector memory CD8 T cells, CCR7- CD45RO+ CD95+. All receptors come from a human donor in good health.

J is TRBJ1-2 and V is TRBV28; TCRdb calls TRBD1, which cannot be checked without DNA. This CDR3 is built from 11 residues. The germline V gene has CDR1 MDHEN and CDR2 SYDVKM. The chain's CDR3 is CASSLGGGYTF.

The chain links TRBV13 to TRBJ2-1; TCRdb lists TRBD1, though no DNA is available to test this call. This CDR3 has 16 residues. CDR1 and CDR2 (germline): PRHDT, FYEKMQ (reference sequence). This chain's CDR3 is CASSPGTGRGYNEQFF.

This clonotype shows up as medium-sized (0.01 to 0.1%) by frequency. The rearrangement joins TRBV2 to TRBJ1-2. The germline CDR1 and CDR2 sequences are SNHLY and FYNNEI. This CDR3 has 14 amino acids. CDR3: CASSDSGRIYGYTF.

The genes are TRBV7-9 and TRBJ1-1; the TCRdb D gene call, TRBD1, has no DNA to confirm it. CDR1 and CDR2 (germline): SEHNR, FQNEAQ (reference sequence). CDR3 length: 13 residues. The CDR3 reads CASSPQGNTEAFF.